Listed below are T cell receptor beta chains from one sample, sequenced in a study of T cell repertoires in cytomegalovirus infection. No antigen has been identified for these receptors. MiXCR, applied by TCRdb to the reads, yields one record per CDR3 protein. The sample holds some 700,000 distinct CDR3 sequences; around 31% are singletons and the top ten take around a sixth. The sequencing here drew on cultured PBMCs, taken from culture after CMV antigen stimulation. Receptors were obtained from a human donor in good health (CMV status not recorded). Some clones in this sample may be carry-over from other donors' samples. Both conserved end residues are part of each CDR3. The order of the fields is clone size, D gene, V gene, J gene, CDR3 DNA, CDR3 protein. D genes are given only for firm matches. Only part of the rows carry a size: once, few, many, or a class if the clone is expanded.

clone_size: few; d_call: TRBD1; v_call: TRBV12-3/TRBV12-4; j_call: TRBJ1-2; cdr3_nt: TGTGCCAGCAGGGAACAGGGGGCGGTAGGCTACACCTTC; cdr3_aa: CASREQGAVGYTF
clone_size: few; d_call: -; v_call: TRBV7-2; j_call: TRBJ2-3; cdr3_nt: TGTGCCAGTGATGAGTCGGGAATTCGCACAGATACGCAGTATTTT; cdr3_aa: CASDESGIRTDTQYF
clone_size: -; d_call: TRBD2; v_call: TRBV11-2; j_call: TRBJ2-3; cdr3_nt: TGTGCCACTACCCAGCGGGGTATTACAGATACGCAGTATTTT; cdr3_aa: CATTQRGITDTQYF
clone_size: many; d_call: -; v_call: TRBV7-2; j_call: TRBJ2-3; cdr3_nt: TGTGCCAGCAGCTTAGGGCGGGGGCTCACAGATACGCAGTATTTT; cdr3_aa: CASSLGRGLTDTQYF
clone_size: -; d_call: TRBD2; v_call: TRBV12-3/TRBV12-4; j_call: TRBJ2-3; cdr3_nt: TGTGCCAGCAGTTACCGGACTAGCGGGAGGGCCGCAGATACGCAGTATTTT; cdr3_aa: CASSYRTSGRAADTQYF
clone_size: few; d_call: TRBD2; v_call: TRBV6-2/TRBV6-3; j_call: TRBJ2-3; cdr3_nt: TGTGCCAGCAGTACCCGGGGTAGCGGGCACACAGATACGCAGTATTTT; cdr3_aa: CASSTRGSGHTDTQYF
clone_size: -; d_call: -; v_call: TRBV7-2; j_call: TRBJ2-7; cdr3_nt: TGTGCCAGCAGCCTAGACCCCACTAGCACCTGGGGGGAGCAGTACTTC; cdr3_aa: CASSLDPTSTWGEQYF
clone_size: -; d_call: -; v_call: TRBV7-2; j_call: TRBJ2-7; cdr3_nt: TGTGCCAGCAGTACAGACCCCTACGAGCAGTACTTC; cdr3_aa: CASSTDPYEQYF
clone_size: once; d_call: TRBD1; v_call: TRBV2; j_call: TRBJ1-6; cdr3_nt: TGTGCCAGCAGTATGGGACAGGTCGATATTAATTCACCCCTCCACTTT; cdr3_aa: CASSMGQVDINSPLHF
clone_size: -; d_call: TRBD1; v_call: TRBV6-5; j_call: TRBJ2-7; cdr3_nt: TGTGCCAGCAGAAAGACAGGGGACCCCTACGAGCAGTACTTC; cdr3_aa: CASRKTGDPYEQYF
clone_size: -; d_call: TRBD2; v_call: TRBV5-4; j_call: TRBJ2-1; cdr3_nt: TGTGCCAGCAGCAGAAAACTAGCGGGAGTGGGGAATGAGCAGTTCTTC; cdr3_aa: CASSRKLAGVGNEQFF
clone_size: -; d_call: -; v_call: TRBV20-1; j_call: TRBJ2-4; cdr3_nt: TGCAGTGCACCACCAAGGGGAGCCAAAAACATTCAGTACTTC; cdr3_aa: CSAPPRGAKNIQYF
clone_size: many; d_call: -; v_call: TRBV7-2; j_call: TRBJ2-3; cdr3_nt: TGTGCCAGCAGCTTAGAGCTCGCGGGGGCGACCCCGAATACGCAGTATTTT; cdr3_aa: CASSLELAGATPNTQYF
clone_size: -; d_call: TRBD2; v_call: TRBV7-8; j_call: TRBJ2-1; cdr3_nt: TGTGCCAGCAGCGGCGGGACTAGCGTTTACAATGAGCAGTTCTTC; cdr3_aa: CASSGGTSVYNEQFF
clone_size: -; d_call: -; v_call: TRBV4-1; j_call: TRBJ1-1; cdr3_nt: TGCGCCAGCAGCCAAGAGGGCAGGGGCTACACTGAAGCTTTCTTT; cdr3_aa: CASSQEGRGYTEAFF
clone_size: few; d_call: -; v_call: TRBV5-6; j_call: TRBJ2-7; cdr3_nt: TGTGCCAGCACCGGAGTTCCGTACTACGAGCAGTACTTC; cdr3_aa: CASTGVPYYEQYF
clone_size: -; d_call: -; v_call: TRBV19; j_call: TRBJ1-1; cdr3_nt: TGTGCCAGTAGTCGGGTGGCAGCGGCCCTTGAAGCTTTCTTT; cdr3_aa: CASSRVAAALEAFF
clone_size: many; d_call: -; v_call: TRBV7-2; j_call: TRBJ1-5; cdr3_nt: TGTGCCAGCAGGTCTACAGGGATTGATCAGCCCCAGCATTTT; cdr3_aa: CASRSTGIDQPQHF
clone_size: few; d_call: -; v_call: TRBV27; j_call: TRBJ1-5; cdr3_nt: TGTGCCAGCAGTTCGACAAGTTGGAATCAGCCCCAGCATTTT; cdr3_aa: CASSSTSWNQPQHF
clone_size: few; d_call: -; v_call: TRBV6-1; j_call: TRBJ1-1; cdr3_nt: TGTGCCAGCAATATGGGCCCGTTTTGGGACACTGAAGCTTTCTTT; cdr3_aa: CASNMGPFWDTEAFF
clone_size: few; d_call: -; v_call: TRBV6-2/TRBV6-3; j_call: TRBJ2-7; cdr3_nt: TGTGCCAGCAATCGGGACCCCCAGTACTTC; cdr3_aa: CASNRDPQYF
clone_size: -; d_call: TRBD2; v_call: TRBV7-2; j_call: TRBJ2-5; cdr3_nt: TGTGCCAGCAGCTTAGTGACTAGCACCCAAGAGACCCAGTACTTC; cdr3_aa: CASSLVTSTQETQYF
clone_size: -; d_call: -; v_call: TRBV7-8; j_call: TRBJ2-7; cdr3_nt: TGTGCCAGCAGCTCCGGTAGTGTTCGACAGGCGAACGAGCAGTACTTC; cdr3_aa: CASSSGSVRQANEQYF
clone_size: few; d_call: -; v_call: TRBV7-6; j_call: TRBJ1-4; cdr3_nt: TGTGCCAGCAGCCATCCCCGGTCAGGGAATGAAAAACTGTTTTTT; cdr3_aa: CASSHPRSGNEKLFF
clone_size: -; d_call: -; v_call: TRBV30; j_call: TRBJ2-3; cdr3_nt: TGTGCCTCCGAGAGACGGGGAAGATCAGATACGCAGTATTTT; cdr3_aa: CASERRGRSDTQYF
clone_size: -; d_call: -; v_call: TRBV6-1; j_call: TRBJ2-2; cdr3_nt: TGTGCCAGCAGTGCCATGTACACCGGGGAGCTGTTTTTT; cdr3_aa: CASSAMYTGELFF
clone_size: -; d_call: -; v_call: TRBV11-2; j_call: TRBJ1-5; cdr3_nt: TGTGCCAGCAGCTTAGATGTGGGTGAGGGCAATCAGCCCCAGCATTTT; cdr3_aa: CASSLDVGEGNQPQHF
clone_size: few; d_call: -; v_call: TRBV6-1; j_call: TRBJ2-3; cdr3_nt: TGTGCCAGCAAACAACAGGGCCTCACAGATACGCAGTATTTT; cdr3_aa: CASKQQGLTDTQYF
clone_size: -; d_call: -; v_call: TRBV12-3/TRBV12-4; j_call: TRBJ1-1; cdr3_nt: TGTGCCAGCACTTATGGGACGGTGAACACTGAAGCTTTCTTT; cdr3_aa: CASTYGTVNTEAFF
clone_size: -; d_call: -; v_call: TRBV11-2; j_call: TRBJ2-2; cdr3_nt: TGTGCCAGCAGCCTTCGGACGGTGAACACCGGGGAGCTGTTTTTT; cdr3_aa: CASSLRTVNTGELFF
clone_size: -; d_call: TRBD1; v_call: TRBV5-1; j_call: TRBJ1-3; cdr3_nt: TGCGCCAGCAGCTTTCAACCCTGGACAGGCTCTGGAAACACCATATATTTT; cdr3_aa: CASSFQPWTGSGNTIYF
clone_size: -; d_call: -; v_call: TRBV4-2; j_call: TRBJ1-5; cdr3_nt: TGTGCCAGCAGCCAAGATTCCGGCCGCCCCGTTGCGGCCCAGCATTTT; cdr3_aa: CASSQDSGRPVAAQHF
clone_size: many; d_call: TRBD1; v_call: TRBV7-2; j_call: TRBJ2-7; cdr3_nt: TGTGCCAGCAGCCCGCCCACAGGGGGCTCCCCCCACGAGCAGTACTTC; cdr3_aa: CASSPPTGGSPHEQYF
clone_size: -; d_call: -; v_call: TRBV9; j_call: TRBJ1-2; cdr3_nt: TGTGCCAGCAGCGTAGCCCCAAGCTCCGGGTCCACCTATGGCGACACCTTC; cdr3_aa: CASSVAPSSGSTYGDTF
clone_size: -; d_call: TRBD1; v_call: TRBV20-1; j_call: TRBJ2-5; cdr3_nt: TGCAGTGCTTCTCGTCCAGGGGGCGGGGAGACCCAGTACTTC; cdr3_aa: CSASRPGGGETQYF